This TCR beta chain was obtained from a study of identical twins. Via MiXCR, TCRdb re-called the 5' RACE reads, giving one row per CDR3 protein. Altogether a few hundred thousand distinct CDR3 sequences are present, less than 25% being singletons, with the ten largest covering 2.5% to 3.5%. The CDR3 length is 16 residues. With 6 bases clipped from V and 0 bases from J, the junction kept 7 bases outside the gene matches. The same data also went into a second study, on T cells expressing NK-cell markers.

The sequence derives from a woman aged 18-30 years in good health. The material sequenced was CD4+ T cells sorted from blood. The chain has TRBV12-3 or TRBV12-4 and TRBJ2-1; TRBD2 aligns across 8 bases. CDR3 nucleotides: TGTGCCAGCAGACAAACTAGCGGCGTCTCCTACAATGAGCAGTTCTTC. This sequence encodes CASRQTSGVSYNEQFF.